The 5 T cell receptor beta chains in this list originate from one sample, sequenced in a study of T cell responses to AZD1222 COVID-19 vaccine. Generated by immunoSEQ multiplex PCR, the TCRdb table keeps only in-frame clones and is missing some. The table shows 150,000 to 200,000 clones, with 85% to 95% occurring only once. The input for sequencing was peripheral blood, taken 28 days after the second dose of the MenACWY control vaccine. These receptors all stem from an adult who received the MenACWY meningococcal vaccine as a control.

The chain joins TRBV7-2 to TRBJ2-3; no clear D gene. Germline CDR1 reads SGHTA; CDR2 reads FQGNSA. This CDR3 is 13 amino acids long. Trimming stripped 1 base from V and 4 bases from J, with 6 bases between. The CDR3 loop reads CASSLDRSDTQYF. For the CDR3, the DNA is TGTGCCAGCAGCTTAGATAGGTCAGATACGCAGTATTTT.

The chain couples TRBV9 to TRBJ1-3; unclear D gene. V lost 4 bases and J 2 bases, leaving 22 bases between the germline ends. CDR1 SGDLS and CDR2 YYNGEE come from the germline V gene. The CDR3 sequence is 18 residues long. The CDR3 here is CASSTSGPREVAGNTIYF. CDR3 bases: TGTGCCAGCAGCACCTCCGGGCCAAGGGAGGTCGCTGGAAACACCATATATTTT.

This clone was recorded only once. The chain links TRBV14 to TRBJ1-1; unclear D gene. The CDR3 contains 15 residues. Germline V CDR1 and CDR2: SGHDN, FVKESK. Trimming shortened V by 3 bases and J by 0 bases, and 11 bases separated the two germline ends. The CDR3 DNA is TGTGCCAGCAGCCACAAGGACGGCATGAACACTGAAGCTTTCTTT. It yields the protein CASSHKDGMNTEAFF. The whole variable domain, remainder taken from reference TRBV14 and TRBJ1-1, is EAGVTQFPSHSVIEKGQTVTLRCDPISGHDNLYWYRRVMGKEIKFLLHFVKESKQDESGMPNNRFLAERTGGTYSTLKVQPAELEDSGVYFCASSHKDGMNTEAFFGQGTRLTVV.

This chain links TRBV24-1 with TRBJ2-1; tentative D call: TRBD1 (5 bases). The CDR3 consists of 15 residues. V was shortened by 5 bases and J by 6 bases, with 16 bases between the two germline ends. The germline V gene encodes CDR1 KGHDR and CDR2 SFDVKD. The CDR3 DNA reads as TGTGCCACCAGTGGGTCCAGGGTTACCTCCAATGAGCAGTTCTTC. It codes for CATSGSRVTSNEQFF.

V and J are TRBV6-5 and TRBJ2-2; 8 nucleotides align to TRBD1. V trimming: 9 bases; J trimming: 3 bases; junction bases outside the gene matches: 9. The CDR3 spans 15 residues. In germline, CDR1 is MNHEY, CDR2 SVGAGI. CDR3 sequence: CASMYGTGYTGELFF. In nucleotides, the CDR3 is TGTGCCAGTATGTATGGGACAGGCTACACCGGGGAGCTGTTTTTT.